Listed here are 7 T cell receptor beta chains from one sample, sequenced in a study of T cells in Graves' hyperthyroidism and ophthalmopathy. Amplified TCR beta CDR3 regions derived from RNA transcripts. HTBI primers were employed in a first-round RT-PCR of the TCR CDR3. From the multiplex PCR reads, TCRdb called clonotypes with MiXCR, one entry per CDR3 protein. This table holds approximately 500,000 distinct CDR3 sequences, roughly 50% found once. The sequencing input was peripheral blood or thyroid tissue (not recorded which). The receptor set was obtained from a woman between 18 and 29 years old with Graves' hyperthyroidism.

A word on this clonotype: An end of the junction differs from the germline gene, which may be a read error. This rearrangement joins TRBV7-3 to TRBJ2-2; 13 nucleotides match TRBD2. The germline CDR1 and CDR2 sequences are SGHTA and FQGTGA. This CDR3 contains 18 residues. The CDR3 DNA is TGTGCCAGCAGCACAGATGGACTAGCGGGAGACGACACCGGGGAGCTGCTTTTT. The encoded protein is CASSTDGLAGDDTGELLF.

This clonotype was seen repeatedly, ten times or more. V is TRBV27 and J is TRBJ1-5; a weak D match, TRBD1 (6 bases). CDR3 length equals 13 residues. Trimming pared 6 bases from V and 4 bases from J, leaving 10 bases between. The germline gives CDR1 MNHEY, CDR2 SMNVEV (reference sequence). CDR3 amino acids: CASRQGSNQPQHF. DNA for the CDR3: TGTGCCAGCAGGCAGGGGAGTAATCAGCCCCAGCATTTT.

Regarding this clonotype: Since a much larger clone is just one base distant, this may be a read error. The J gene is TRBJ2-2, the V gene TRBV12-3 or TRBV12-4, with 7 nucleotides matching TRBD1. This CDR3 contains 13 residues. J lost 6 bases, V lost 8 bases, and 6 bases had no gene match. The CDR3 coding sequence is TGTGCCAGCGGGCAGGGGGTTGCCGGGGAGCTGTTTTTT. It codes for CASGQGVAGELFF.

There are many counts of this clonotype. V gene TRBV10-3 combines with J gene TRBJ1-2; no clear D gene. V lost 0 bases to trimming and J lost 0 bases, with 11 bases between them. The V gene's germline CDR1 is ENHRY and CDR2 SYGVKD. The CDR3 spans 16 residues. This CDR3 is CAISESGSRTNYGYTF. The CDR3 bases are TGTGCCATCAGTGAGTCGGGCAGCCGGACTAACTATGGCTACACCTTC.

This rearrangement joins TRBV6-5 to TRBJ2-2; no reliable D call. Germline V gene sequence: CDR1 MNHEY, CDR2 SVGAGI. CDR3 length equals 15 residues. V lost 7 bases, J lost 0 bases, and 12 bases lay in between. Here the CDR3 DNA reads TGTGCCAGCACTTCAGTAAATCCGAACACCGGGGAGCTGTTTTTT. Translation: CASTSVNPNTGELFF.

Worth noting for this clonotype: A read error may produce the germline difference seen at one junction end. This chain uses TRBV24-1 with TRBJ2-5; D possibly uses TRBD1 or TRBD2 (5 bases each). CDR1 and CDR2 (germline): KGHDR, SFDVKD. This CDR3 has 14 amino acids. CDR3 coding DNA: TGTGCTACCAGTGGAAGGGGTCGGGGCGAGACCCAGTACTTC. It encodes CATSGRGRGETQYF.

This clonotype showed up many times. The V and J genes are TRBV12-3 or TRBV12-4 and TRBJ1-1, with D hard to call. With 4 bases removed from V and 7 bases from J, the gap between germline ends came to 10 bases. The CDR3 has 12 amino acids. The CDR3 sequence is CASSSLLGEAFF. CDR3 sequence (DNA): TGTGCCAGCAGTTCCCTATTGGGTGAAGCTTTCTTT.